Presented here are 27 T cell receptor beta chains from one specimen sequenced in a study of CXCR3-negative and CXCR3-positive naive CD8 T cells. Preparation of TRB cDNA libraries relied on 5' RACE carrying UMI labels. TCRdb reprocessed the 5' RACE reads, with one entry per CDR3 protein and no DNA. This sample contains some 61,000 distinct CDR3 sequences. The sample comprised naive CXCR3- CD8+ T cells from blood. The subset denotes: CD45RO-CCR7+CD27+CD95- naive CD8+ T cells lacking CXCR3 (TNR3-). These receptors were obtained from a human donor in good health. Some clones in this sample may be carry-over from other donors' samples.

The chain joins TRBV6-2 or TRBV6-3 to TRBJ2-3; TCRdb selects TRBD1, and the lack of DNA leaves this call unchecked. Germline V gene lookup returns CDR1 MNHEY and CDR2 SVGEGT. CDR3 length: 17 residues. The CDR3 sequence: CASSYSSPGSVTDTQYF.

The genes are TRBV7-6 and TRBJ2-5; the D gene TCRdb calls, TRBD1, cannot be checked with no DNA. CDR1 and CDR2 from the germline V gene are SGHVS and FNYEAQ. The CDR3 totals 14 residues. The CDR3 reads CASSLDRVEETQYF.

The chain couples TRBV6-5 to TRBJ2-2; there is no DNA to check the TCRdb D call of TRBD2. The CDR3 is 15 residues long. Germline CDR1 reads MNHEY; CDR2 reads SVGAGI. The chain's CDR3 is CASTPAEGVGGELFF.

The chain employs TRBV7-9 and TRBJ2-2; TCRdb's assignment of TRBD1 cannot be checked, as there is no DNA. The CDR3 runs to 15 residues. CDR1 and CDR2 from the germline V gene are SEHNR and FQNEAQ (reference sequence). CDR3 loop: CASSLVSWPGDWLFF.

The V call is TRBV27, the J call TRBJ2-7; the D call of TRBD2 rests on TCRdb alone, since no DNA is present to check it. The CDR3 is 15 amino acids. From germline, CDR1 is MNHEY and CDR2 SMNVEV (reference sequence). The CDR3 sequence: CASSFAASGSYEQYF.

The CDR3 here is CSAIFRDTQETQYF. The V call is TRBV20-1, the J call TRBJ2-5; TCRdb calls TRBD1, which cannot be checked without DNA. CDR1 and CDR2 from the germline V gene are DFQATT and SNEGSKA (reference sequence). This CDR3 comprises 14 residues.

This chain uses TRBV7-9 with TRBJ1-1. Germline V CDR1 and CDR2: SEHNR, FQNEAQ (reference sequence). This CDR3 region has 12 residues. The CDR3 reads CASSLVVHEAFF.

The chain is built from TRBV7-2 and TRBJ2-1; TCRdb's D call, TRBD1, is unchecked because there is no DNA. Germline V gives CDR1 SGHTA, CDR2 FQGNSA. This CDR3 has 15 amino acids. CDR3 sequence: CASSLTTGGSNEQFF.

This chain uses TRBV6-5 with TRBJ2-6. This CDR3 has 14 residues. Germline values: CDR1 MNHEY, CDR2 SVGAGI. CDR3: CASKENSGANVLTF.

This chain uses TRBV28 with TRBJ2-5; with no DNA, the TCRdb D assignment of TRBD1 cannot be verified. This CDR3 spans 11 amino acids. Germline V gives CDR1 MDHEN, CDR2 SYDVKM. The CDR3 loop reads CASSLSGASYF. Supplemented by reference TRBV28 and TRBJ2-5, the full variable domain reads DVKVTQSSRYLVKRTGEKVFLECVQDMDHENMFWYRQDPGLGLRLIYFSYDVKMKEKGDIPEGYSVSREKKERFSLILESASTNQTSMYLCASSLSGASYFGPGTRLLVL.

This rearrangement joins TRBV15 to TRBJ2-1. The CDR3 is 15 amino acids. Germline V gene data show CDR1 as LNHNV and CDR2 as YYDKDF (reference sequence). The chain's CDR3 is CATGRGRESYNEQFF. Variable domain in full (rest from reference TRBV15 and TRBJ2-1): DAMVIQNPRYQVTQFGKPVTLSCSQTLNHNVMYWYQQKSSQAPKLLFHYYDKDFNNEADTPDNFQSRRPNTSFCFLDIRSPGLGDTAMYLCATGRGRESYNEQFFGPGTRLTVL.

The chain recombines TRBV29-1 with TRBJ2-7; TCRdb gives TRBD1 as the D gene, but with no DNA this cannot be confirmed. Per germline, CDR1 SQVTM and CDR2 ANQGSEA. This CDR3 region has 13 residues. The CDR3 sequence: CSVEGTRSYEQYF.

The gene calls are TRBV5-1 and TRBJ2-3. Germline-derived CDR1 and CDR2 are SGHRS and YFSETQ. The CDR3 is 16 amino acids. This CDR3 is CASSLKTTTHQDTQYF.

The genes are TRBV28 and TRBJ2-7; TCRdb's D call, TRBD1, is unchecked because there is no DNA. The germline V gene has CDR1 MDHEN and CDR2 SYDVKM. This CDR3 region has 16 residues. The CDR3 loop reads CASRPEDREFGYEQYF.

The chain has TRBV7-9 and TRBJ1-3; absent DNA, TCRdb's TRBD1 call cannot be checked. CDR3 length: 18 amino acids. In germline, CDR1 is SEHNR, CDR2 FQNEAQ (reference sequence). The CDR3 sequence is CASSSLAAGWDSGNTIYF.

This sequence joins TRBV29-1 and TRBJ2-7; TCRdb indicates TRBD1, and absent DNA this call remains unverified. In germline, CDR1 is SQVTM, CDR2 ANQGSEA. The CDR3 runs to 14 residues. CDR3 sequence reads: CSVELAGQGYEQYF.

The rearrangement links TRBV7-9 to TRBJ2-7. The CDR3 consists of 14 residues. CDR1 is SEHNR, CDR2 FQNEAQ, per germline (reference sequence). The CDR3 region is CASSLMDGPYEQYF. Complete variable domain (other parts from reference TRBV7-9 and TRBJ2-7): DTGVSQNPRHKITKRGQNVTFRCDPISEHNRLYWYRQTLGQGPEFLTYFQNEAQLEKSRLLSDRFSAERPKGSFSTLEIQRTEQGDSAMYLCASSLMDGPYEQYFGPGTRLTVT.

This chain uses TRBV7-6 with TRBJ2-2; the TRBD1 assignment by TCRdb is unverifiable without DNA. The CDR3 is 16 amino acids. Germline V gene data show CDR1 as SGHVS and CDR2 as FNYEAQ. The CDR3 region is CASSLPVGGDTGELFF.

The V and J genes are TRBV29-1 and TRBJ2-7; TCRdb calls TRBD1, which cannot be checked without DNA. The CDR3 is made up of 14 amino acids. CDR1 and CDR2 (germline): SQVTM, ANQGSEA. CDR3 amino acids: CSVEARGGSYEQYF.

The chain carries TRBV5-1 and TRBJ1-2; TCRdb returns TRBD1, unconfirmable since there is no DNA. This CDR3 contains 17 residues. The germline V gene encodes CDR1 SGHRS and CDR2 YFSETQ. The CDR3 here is CASSSQRDRGRGYGYTF. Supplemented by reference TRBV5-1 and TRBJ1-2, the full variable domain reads KAGVTQTPRYLIKTRGQQVTLSCSPISGHRSVSWYQQTPGQGLQFLFEYFSETQRNKGNFPGRFSGRQFSNSRSEMNVSTLELGDSALYLCASSSQRDRGRGYGYTFGSGTRLTVV.

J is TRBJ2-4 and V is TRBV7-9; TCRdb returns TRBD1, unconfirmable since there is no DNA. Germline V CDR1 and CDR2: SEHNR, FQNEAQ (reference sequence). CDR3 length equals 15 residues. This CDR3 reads CASSPASGRKNIQYF.

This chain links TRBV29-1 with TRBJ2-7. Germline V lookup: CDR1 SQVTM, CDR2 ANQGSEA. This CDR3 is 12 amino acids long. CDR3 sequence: CSVDWGAYEQYF.

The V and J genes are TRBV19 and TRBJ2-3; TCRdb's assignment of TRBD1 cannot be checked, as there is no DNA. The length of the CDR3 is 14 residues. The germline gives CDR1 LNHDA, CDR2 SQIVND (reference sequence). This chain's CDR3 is CASSLQGSTDTQYF.

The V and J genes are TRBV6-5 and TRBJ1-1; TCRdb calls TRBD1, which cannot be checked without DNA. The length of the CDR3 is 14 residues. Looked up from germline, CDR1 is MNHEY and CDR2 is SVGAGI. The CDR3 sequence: CASSYKFTGLEAFF.

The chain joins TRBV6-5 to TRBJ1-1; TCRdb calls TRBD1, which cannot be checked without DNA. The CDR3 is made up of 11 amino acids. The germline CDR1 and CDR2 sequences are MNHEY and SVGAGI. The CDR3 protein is CASSQGAEAFF.

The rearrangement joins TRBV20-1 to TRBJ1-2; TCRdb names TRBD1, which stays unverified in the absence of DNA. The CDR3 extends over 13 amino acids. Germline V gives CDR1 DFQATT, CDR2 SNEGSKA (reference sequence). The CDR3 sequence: CSARMTGDYGYTF.

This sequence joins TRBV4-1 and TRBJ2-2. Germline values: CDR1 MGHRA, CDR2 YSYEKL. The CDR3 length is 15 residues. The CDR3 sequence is CASSQEGGNTGELFF.